These T cell receptor beta chains were read from a single sample in a study of CD8 T cells in ankylosing spondylitis. From the 5' RACE reads, TCRdb called clonotypes with MiXCR, one entry per CDR3 protein. The table records 350,000 or so distinct CDR3 sequences, roughly 8% of them present only once. Sequencing used blood, either unsorted or a sorted T cell fraction (not recorded which). Every receptor here comes from a male donor with ankylosing spondylitis. The CDR3 runs from the conserved cysteine through the conserved F or W. The order of the fields is J gene, clone size, V gene, D gene, CDR3 protein, CDR3 DNA. The D gene is left open where the match is weak. Size tells how often a clone was seen (once, few, many) or the class of an expanded clone, and some rows leave it out.

TRBJ2-1 . TRBV6-6 . CASRRQYNEQFF TGTGCCAGCAGACGACAGTACAATGAGCAGTTCTTC
TRBJ2-5 few TRBV27 . CASSPSTSHQETQYF TGTGCCAGCAGTCCTTCTACTAGTCACCAAGAGACCCAGTACTTC
TRBJ2-2 . TRBV6-4 . CASSVEYRRNTGELFF TGTGCCAGCAGTGTAGAGTACAGGAGGAACACCGGGGAGCTGTTTTTT
TRBJ2-7 . TRBV3-1 . CASSQGRRAYEQYF TGTGCCAGCAGCCAAGGGCGTCGGGCCTACGAGCAGTACTTC
TRBJ2-1 few TRBV4-2 TRBD1 CASSQGTGGYQYNEQFF TGTGCCAGCAGCCAAGGTACAGGGGGCTACCAGTACAATGAGCAGTTCTTC
TRBJ2-2 few TRBV6-2/TRBV6-3 TRBD2 CASSYGASGRSGELFF TGTGCCAGCAGTTACGGAGCTAGCGGGAGGTCCGGGGAGCTGTTTTTT
TRBJ2-5 few TRBV12-5 . CASGLDSSGEETQYF TGTGCTAGTGGGCTGGACAGCTCGGGGGAAGAGACCCAGTACTTC
TRBJ2-1 many TRBV4-1 . CASSQDRGYNEQFF TGCGCCAGCAGCCAAGATCGTGGATACAATGAGCAGTTCTTC
TRBJ2-1 . TRBV24-1 . CATSDLPGGKGSYNEQFF TGTGCCACCAGTGATTTGCCGGGCGGGAAGGGCTCCTACAATGAGCAGTTCTTC
TRBJ2-6 . TRBV9 TRBD1 CASSLGGQPGANVLTF TGTGCCAGCAGCCTTGGGGGACAGCCTGGGGCCAACGTCCTGACTTTC
TRBJ2-5 . TRBV7-9 TRBD2 CASSAGGQETQYF TGTGCCAGCAGCGCGGGAGGCCAAGAGACCCAGTACTTC
TRBJ2-7 few TRBV20-1 . CSARDRAVSTYEQYF TGCAGTGCTAGAGATCGGGCTGTGTCCACCTACGAGCAGTACTTC
TRBJ2-4 . TRBV10-3 . CAISDSVAKNIQYF TGTGCCATCAGTGATTCTGTAGCCAAAAACATTCAGTACTTC
TRBJ1-2 many TRBV29-1 . CSVEVQEHYGYTF TGCAGCGTTGAAGTTCAGGAACACTATGGCTACACCTTC
TRBJ1-4 . TRBV14 . CASSQVDGYGEKLFF TGTGCCAGCAGCCAAGTGGATGGGTATGGTGAAAAACTGTTTTTT
TRBJ1-2 few TRBV12-3/TRBV12-4 TRBD1 CASTNPPRGWSGYTF TGTGCCAGCACTAACCCCCCCAGGGGGTGGTCTGGCTACACCTTC
TRBJ2-1 . TRBV7-9 . CASSSRGWHEQFF TGTGCCAGCAGCTCCAGGGGTTGGCATGAGCAGTTCTTC
TRBJ2-5 . TRBV27 . CASSLWPYQETQYF TGTGCCAGCAGTTTATGGCCGTACCAAGAGACCCAGTACTTC
TRBJ2-5 few TRBV11-1 . CASSLVLGLQETQYF TGTGCCAGCAGCTTAGTCTTGGGGTTACAAGAGACCCAGTACTTC
TRBJ2-7 few TRBV3-1 . CASSQAGLDEQYF TGTGCCAGCAGCCAAGCAGGTCTGGACGAGCAGTACTTC
TRBJ2-2 many TRBV2 TRBD2 CASGPASGGPGELFF TGTGCCAGCGGCCCGGCGTCGGGGGGTCCCGGGGAGCTGTTTTTT
TRBJ1-5 many TRBV7-9 . CASSLGGSDQPQHF TGTGCCAGCAGCTTAGGTGGGTCCGATCAGCCCCAGCATTTT
TRBJ2-3 . TRBV20-1 . CSGKGTGTDTQYF TGCAGTGGCAAAGGGACGGGCACAGATACGCAGTATTTT
TRBJ2-7 many TRBV29-1 . CSPRGYEQYF TGCAGCCCCAGGGGATACGAGCAGTACTTC
TRBJ2-1 many TRBV12-3/TRBV12-4 . CASSFGADKSPRPPEQFF TGTGCCAGCAGTTTCGGGGCGGACAAATCCCCACGACCCCCTGAGCAGTTCTTC
TRBJ1-3 few TRBV29-1 . CSVRDPATSGNTIYF TGCAGCGTCCGGGACCCAGCCACGTCTGGAAACACCATATATTTT
TRBJ2-2 many TRBV2 . CASIGRTNTGELFF TGTGCCAGCATAGGCAGGACGAACACCGGGGAGCTGTTTTTT
TRBJ2-7 . TRBV19 TRBD1 CASSMSFGTGGYEQYF TGTGCCAGTAGTATGAGTTTCGGGACAGGAGGCTACGAGCAGTACTTC
TRBJ2-2 . TRBV9 . CASSPILNTGELFF TGTGCCAGCAGCCCCATTCTGAACACCGGGGAGCTGTTTTTT
TRBJ2-7 few TRBV6-5 TRBD2 CASSNRLAGGAFYKQYF TGTGCCAGCAGTAATCGACTAGCGGGAGGCGCGTTCTACAAGCAGTACTTC
TRBJ2-1 few TRBV6-5 TRBD2 CASSYSLAGLGNEQFF TGTGCCAGCAGTTACTCGCTAGCGGGGCTGGGCAATGAGCAGTTCTTC
TRBJ2-7 many TRBV10-3 . CAISEPNTDEQYF TGTGCCATCAGTGAGCCGAACACCGACGAGCAGTACTTC
TRBJ2-5 few TRBV11-2 . CASSSTDSRETQYF TGTGCCAGCAGCTCGACGGACTCCAGAGAGACCCAGTACTTC
TRBJ2-3 . TRBV29-1 . CSEQGGSSTDTQYF TGCAGCGAACAAGGGGGTTCTAGCACAGATACGCAGTATTTT
TRBJ2-3 many TRBV4-1 TRBD2 CASSQRGLADTDTQYF TGCGCCAGCAGCCAACGGGGACTAGCGGACACAGATACGCAGTATTTT
TRBJ1-1 many TRBV29-1 . CSVEWASGNTEAFF TGCAGCGTTGAGTGGGCATCCGGGAACACTGAAGCTTTCTTT
TRBJ2-2 . TRBV28 . CASSPRGVGELFF TGTGCCAGCAGTCCCAGGGGTGTTGGGGAGCTGTTTTTT
TRBJ1-6 few TRBV7-9 TRBD1 CASSWDSYNSPLHF TGTGCCAGCAGCTGGGACAGCTATAATTCACCCCTCCACTTT